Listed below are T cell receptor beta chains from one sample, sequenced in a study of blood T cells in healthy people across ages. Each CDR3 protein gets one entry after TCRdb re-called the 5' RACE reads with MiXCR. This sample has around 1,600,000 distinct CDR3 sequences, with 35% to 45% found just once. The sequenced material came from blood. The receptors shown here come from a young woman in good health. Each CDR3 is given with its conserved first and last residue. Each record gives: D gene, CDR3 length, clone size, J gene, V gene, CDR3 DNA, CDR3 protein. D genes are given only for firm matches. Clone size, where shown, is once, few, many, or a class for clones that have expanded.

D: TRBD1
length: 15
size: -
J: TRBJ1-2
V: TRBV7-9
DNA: TGTGCCAGCAGCTCCGCGGGACAGATAGGATATGGCTACACCTTC
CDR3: CASSSAGQIGYGYTF

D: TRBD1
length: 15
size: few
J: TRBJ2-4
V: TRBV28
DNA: TGTGCCAGCACCCCCAGGGGGCACGCCAAAAACATTCAGTACTTC
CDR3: CASTPRGHAKNIQYF

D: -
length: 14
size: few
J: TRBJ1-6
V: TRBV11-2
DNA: TGTGCCAGCGGTTGGGGCTCCTATAATTCACCCCTCCACTTT
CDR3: CASGWGSYNSPLHF

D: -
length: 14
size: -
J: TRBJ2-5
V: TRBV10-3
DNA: TGTGCCATCAGTACTGGGACTGGCAGGGAGACCCAGTACTTC
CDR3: CAISTGTGRETQYF

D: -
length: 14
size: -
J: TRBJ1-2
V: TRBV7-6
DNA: TGTGCCAGCAGCTTAGGGCCAGTTAACTATGGCTACACCTTC
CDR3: CASSLGPVNYGYTF

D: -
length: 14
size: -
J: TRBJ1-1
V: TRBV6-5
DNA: TGTGCCAGCAGTTGGGGACGACAGAACACTGAAGCTTTCTTT
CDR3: CASSWGRQNTEAFF

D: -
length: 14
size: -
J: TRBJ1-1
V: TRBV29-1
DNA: TGCAGCGTTGACCCTACAGGGTTGAACACTGAAGCTTTCTTT
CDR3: CSVDPTGLNTEAFF

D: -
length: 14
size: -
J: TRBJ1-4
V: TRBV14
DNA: TGTGCCAGCAGCCAACAGGCAACTAATGAAAAACTGTTTTTT
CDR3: CASSQQATNEKLFF

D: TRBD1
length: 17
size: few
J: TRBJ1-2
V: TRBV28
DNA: TGTGCCAGCAGTTTCTGGCAGGGGGCACGCACTAACTATGGCTACACCTTC
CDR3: CASSFWQGARTNYGYTF

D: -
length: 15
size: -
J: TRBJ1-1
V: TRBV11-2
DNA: TGTGCCAGCAGCAGAACAGGGTCCTTGAACACTGAAGCTTTCTTT
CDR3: CASSRTGSLNTEAFF

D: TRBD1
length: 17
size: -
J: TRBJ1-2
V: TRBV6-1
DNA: TGTGCCAGCAGTGTTTCAAAGTCGGACAGGCTTAACTATGGCTACACCTTC
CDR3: CASSVSKSDRLNYGYTF

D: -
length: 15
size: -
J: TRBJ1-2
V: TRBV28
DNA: TGTGCCAGCAGTTTACCGGAACATACCGTCTATGGCTACACCTTC
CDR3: CASSLPEHTVYGYTF

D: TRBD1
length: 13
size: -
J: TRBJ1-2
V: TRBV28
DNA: TGTGCCAGCAGCATCGGACAGGCCGATGGCCACACCTTC
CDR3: CASSIGQADGHTF

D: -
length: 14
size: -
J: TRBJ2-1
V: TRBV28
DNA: TGTGCCAGCAGTTTAGCGGGAAGCCAAGAGACCCAGTTCTTC
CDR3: CASSLAGSQETQFF

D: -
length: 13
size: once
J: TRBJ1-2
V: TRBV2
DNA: TGTGCCAGCAGACTACAGATTAACTATGGCTACACCTTC
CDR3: CASRLQINYGYTF

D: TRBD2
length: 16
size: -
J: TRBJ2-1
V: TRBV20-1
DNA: TGCAGTGCTAGAACCTTCTCGGGAGGTTCCTACAATGAGCAGTTCTTC
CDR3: CSARTFSGGSYNEQFF

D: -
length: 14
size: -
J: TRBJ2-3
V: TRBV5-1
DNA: TGCGCCAGCAGCTGGGGGGGGGCTTCGGATACGCAGTATTTT
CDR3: CASSWGGASDTQYF

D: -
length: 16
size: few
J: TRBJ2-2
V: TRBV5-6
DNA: TGTGCCAGCAGCCAACAGGGCAGTGCGAACACCGGGGAGCTGTTTTTT
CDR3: CASSQQGSANTGELFF

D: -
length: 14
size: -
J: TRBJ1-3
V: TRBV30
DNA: TGTGCCTGGAGTGTACGGGGGGCTGGAAACACCATATATTTT
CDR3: CAWSVRGAGNTIYF

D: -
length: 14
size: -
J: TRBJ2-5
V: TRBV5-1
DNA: TGCGCCAGCAGCTTACAGGGAATTCAAGAGACCCAGTACTTC
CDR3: CASSLQGIQETQYF

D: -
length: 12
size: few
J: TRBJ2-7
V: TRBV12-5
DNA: TGTGCTAGTGGTTGGGACATCTACGAGCAGTACTTC
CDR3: CASGWDIYEQYF

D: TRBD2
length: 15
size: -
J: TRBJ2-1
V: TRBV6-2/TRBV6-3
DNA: TGTGCCAGCAGTCCAACCCTAGCGGAATACAATGAGCAGTTCTTC
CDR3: CASSPTLAEYNEQFF